Below, one T cell receptor beta chain is given with its context. As yet, its antigen is unknown. PCR primers comprised 60 Vbeta and 13 Jbeta primers. Assay: immunoSEQ multiplex PCR; the TCRdb copy retains only in-frame clones and omits some. The data contain about 190,000 clones, more than 60% of them singletons. The data derive from a study of cytomegalovirus exposure and HLA in healthy donors. Whole-study results and caveats: Earlier analysis yielded a pattern in which most TCR beta V segments were productive about 87% or about 30% of the time.

Those who donated were healthy bone marrow donors. Donors likely had unrecorded immune exposures despite being nominally healthy when sampled. The source is a woman in her twenties or thirties in good health and CMV-seropositive. The sample comprised PBMCs.

DNA for the CDR3: TGTGCCAGCTCACCACCAGCGGCAGGCTCGAGGGACATTCAGTACTTC. It encodes CASSPPAAGSRDIQYF. V and J are TRBV18 and TRBJ2-4, with D tentatively TRBD2 (5 bases). Trimming left V 0 bases short and J 8 bases short, with 17 bases between. The V gene's germline CDR1 is KGHSH and CDR2 LQKENI. The CDR3 totals 16 residues.